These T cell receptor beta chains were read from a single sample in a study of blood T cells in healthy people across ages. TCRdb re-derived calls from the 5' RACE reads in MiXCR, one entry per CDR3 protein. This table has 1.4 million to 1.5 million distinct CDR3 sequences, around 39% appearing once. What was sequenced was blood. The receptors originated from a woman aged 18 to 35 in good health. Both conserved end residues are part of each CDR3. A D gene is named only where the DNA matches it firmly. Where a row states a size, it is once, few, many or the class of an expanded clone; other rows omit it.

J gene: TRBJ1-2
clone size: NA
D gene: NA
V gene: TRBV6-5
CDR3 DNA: TGTGCCAGCAGAGCAGCATATGGCTACACCTTC
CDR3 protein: CASRAAYGYTF

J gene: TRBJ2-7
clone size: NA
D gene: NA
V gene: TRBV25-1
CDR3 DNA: TGTGCCAGCAGTGAAGAGGCAGACAGGAGCTACGAGCAGTACTTC
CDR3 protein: CASSEEADRSYEQYF

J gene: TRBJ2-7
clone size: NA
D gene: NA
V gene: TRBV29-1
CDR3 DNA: TGCAGCGTTGAGCCCGGCGGAACCTACGAACAGTACTTC
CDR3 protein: CSVEPGGTYEQYF

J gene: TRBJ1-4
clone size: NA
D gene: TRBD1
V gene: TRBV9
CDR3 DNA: TGTGCCAGCAGCACATTGGGGGGGACAGGGAGAGAAAAACTGTTTTTT
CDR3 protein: CASSTLGGTGREKLFF

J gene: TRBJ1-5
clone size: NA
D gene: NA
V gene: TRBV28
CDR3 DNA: TGTGCCAGCAGTTTCCCTCTTAGCAATCAGCCCCAGCATTTT
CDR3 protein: CASSFPLSNQPQHF

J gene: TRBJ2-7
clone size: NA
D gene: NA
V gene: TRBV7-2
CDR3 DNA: TGCGCCAGCAGCGTCGCCTTTTCCTCCTACGAGCAGTACTTC
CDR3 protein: CASSVAFSSYEQYF

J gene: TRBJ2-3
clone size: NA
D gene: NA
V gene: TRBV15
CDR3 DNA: TGTGCCACCAGCACCCAGCCGACTAGCACAGATACGCAGTATTTT
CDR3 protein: CATSTQPTSTDTQYF

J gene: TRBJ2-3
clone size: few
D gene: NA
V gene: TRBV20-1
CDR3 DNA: TGCAGTGCTAGAGATCTCTCTCGCACAGATACGCAGTATTTT
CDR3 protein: CSARDLSRTDTQYF

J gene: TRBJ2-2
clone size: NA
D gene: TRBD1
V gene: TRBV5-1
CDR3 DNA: TGCGCCAGCGGTGCCACGGGACAGAGCAACACCGGGGAGCTGTTTTTT
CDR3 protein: CASGATGQSNTGELFF

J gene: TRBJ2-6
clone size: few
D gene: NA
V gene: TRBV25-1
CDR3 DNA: TGTGCCAGCAGTGATCGACTCGGGGCTGGGGCCAACGTCCTGACTTTC
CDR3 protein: CASSDRLGAGANVLTF

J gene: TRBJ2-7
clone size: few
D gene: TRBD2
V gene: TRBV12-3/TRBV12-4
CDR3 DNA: TGTGCCAGCAGTTTATTGGGACTAGCGAGCGAGCAGTACTTC
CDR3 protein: CASSLLGLASEQYF

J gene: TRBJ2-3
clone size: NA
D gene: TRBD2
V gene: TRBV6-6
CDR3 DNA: TGTGCCAGCAGTTACTTCATGGGACTACGGGGAGATACGCAGTATTTT
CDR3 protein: CASSYFMGLRGDTQYF

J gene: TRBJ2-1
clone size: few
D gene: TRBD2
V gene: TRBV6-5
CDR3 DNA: TGTGCCAGCACGGCTAGCGGGTCCCTGGAGCAGTTCTTC
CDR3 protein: CASTASGSLEQFF

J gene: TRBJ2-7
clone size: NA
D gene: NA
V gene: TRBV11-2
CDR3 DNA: TGTGCCAGCAGTTATCCAGGGCAGGGCGAGCAGTACTTC
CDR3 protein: CASSYPGQGEQYF

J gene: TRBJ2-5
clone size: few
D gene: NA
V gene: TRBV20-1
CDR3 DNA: TGCAGTGCCCCAGAAGGGATAGAGACCCAGTACTTC
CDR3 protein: CSAPEGIETQYF

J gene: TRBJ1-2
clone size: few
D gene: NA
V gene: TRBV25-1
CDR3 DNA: TGTGCCAGCAGTGAATTCGCCAGCCTCTATGGCTACACCTTC
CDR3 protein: CASSEFASLYGYTF

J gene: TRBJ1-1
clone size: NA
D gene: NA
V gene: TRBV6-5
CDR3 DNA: TGTGCCAGCAGCCACGCGGGGGTCGGCACTGAAGCTTTCTTT
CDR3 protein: CASSHAGVGTEAFF